This T cell receptor (beta chain) was captured in a study of identifying expanded T cells in peripheral blood (dated by TCRdb to about 2019). The study in broad terms: Four technical replicates, made by sequencing separate aliquots from the same pool of genomic DNA, were compared pairwise.

The cysteine opens and the phenylalanine closes a CDR3 of 15 amino acids. Left in the record is the CDR3 DNA by itself, 45 bases read in frame from the first base. The germline V gene (reference sequence) supplies CDR1 LNHNV and CDR2 YYDKDF. V is pruned by 1 base and J by 9 bases, leaving 4 bases of the junction without a gene match. Overall study results and their limits: In all healthy donors, the variance in clone template counts between samples taken two weeks apart rose significantly as total template count increased. Across all healthy-donor time intervals, the beta-binomial model significantly cut both the number of clones called differentially abundant and the false-positive rate. The binomial model flagged approximately 1.1 differentially abundant clones between technical replicates but approximately 15 over around two weeks and over 18 over roughly 4 weeks. The authors expected that biological variance in healthy repertoires might rise further over much longer intervals, such as months to years.

No immune events, such as infections, were documented for the healthy donors during the collection period. Healthy-donor blood repertoires served as a training cohort to calibrate time-dependent variance in a beta-binomial model of T-cell clone differential abundance. The training cohort was composed of roughly 10 healthy donors, 3 female and 7 male. An age range of roughly 25 to 65 years, with an average of around 42 years, was recorded for the donors. Obtained from a commercial supplier, whole blood was collected from each healthy donor at three time points set around two weeks apart. Genomic DNA was extracted from unsorted whole blood for immunosequencing. Remarks on this clone: Its antigen specificity is not known. Per-nucleotide qualities are absent, and no much larger clonotype sits a single base away.

TCRbeta CDR3 regions were profiled with the immunoSEQ Assay using bias-controlled multiplex PCR amplification of genomic DNA. The authors' pipeline ran thus. The absolute abundance of each unique TCRbeta CDR3 region was quantified after sequences were collapsed and filtered. Differential abundance was assessed using a binomial (Fisher-equivalent) model and a beta-binomial model in which time-dependent variance fitted from healthy donors was added. Clones with fewer than 5 combined templates were removed, and differential abundance was called for clones with a Benjamini-Hochberg FDR below 0.01. Using the form v = (b*log(k)+a)^2, the beta-binomial variance was modeled as a function of the total template count across the two samples. Drawn from immuneACCESS, this table holds only the in-frame rearrangements with V and J called that TCRdb kept. Clones are partly lost; checked studies trace under half to an unresolved V gene and leave the rest unexplained. V and J calls and clone size are those listed in that table; D and trimming were worked out from the DNA. For this sample the table gives roughly 100,000 clones, of which around 88% were detected only once. 15% to 20% of the sample lies in the top ten.

Input material: blood. This receptor was identified in a person aged 18 to 75 in good health. The chain links TRBV15 with TRBJ2-6, with 9 junctional bases fitting TRBD1. The CDR3 sequence is CATSRGTGEGNVLTF. The bases are TGTGCCACCAGCAGAGGGACAGGGGAGGGCAACGTCCTGACTTTC.